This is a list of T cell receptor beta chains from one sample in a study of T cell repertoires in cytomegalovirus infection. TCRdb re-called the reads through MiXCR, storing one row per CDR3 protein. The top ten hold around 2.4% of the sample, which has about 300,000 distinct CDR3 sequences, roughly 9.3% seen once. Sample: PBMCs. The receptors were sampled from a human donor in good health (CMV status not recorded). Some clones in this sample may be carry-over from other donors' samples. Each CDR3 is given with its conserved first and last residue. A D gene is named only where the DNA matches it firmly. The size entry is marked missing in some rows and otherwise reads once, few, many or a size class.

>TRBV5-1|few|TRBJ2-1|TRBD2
TGCGCCAGCAGCTTGGGAGCGGGGAATGAGCAGTTCTTC
CASSLGAGNEQFF
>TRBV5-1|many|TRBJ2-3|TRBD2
TGCGCCAGCAGCTTAATTGGCGGGGGGGCGTCAGATACGCAGTATTTT
CASSLIGGGASDTQYF
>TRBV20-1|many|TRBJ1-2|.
TGCAGTGCTAGAGATGGACAGAAACTTACCCACTATGGCTACACCTTC
CSARDGQKLTHYGYTF
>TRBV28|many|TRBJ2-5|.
TGTGCCAGCAGTTTATCACGACAGTACTGGGAGACCCAGTACTTC
CASSLSRQYWETQYF
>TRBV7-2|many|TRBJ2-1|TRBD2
TGTGCCAGCAGCTTAGTTCGACTCGCGGGGGGAGGTGAGCAGTTCTTC
CASSLVRLAGGGEQFF
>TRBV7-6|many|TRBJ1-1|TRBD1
TGTGCCAGCAGCCCTCGTCCCGGGACAGGGACGGTTGAAGCTTTCTTT
CASSPRPGTGTVEAFF
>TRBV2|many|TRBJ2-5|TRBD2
TGTGCCAGCAAAACGGGGGGGCAGACCCAGTACTTC
CASKTGGQTQYF
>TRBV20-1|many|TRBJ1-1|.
TGCAGTGCCGAAAGGAATCCCGGGACGCCTAACACTGAAGCTTTCTTT
CSAERNPGTPNTEAFF
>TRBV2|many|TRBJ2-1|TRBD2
TGTGCCAGCAGGGAAGCGGGGGGACCCTACAATGAGCAGTTCTTC
CASREAGGPYNEQFF
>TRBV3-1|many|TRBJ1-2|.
TGTGCCAGCAGCCTTGGGGAGTATGGCTACACCTTC
CASSLGEYGYTF
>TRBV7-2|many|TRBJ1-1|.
TGTGCCAGCAGCTTAGCGAGCGGTCGGGTGAACACTGAAGCTTTCTTT
CASSLASGRVNTEAFF
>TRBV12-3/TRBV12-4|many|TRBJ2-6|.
TGTGCCAGCAGTACCGGAGGGGCCAACGTCCTGACTTTC
CASSTGGANVLTF
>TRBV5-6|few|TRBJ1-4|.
TGTGCCAGCAGCTTCAGTACGGGAAAACTGTTTTTT
CASSFSTGKLFF
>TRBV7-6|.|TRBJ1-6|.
TGTGCCAGCAGCTTAGGGACAGAAAATTCACCCCTCCACTTT
CASSLGTENSPLHF
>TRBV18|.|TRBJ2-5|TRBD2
TGTGCCAGCTCATCCACTAGCGAGGAGACCCAGTACTTC
CASSSTSEETQYF
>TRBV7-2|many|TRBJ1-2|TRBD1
TGTGCCAGCAGCACCCGGGACAGGAGTAACTATGGCTACACCTTC
CASSTRDRSNYGYTF
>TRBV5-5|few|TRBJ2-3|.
TGTGCCAGCAGCTTGCGGCCCCCGAGTACAGATACGCAGTATTTT
CASSLRPPSTDTQYF
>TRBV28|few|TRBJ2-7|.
TGTGCCAGCAGGCCGGCAGGGGTGGCCTACGAGCAGTACTTC
CASRPAGVAYEQYF
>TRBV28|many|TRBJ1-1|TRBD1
TGTGCCTCTCCTTCTGGGACAGGGGTGAACACTGAAGCTTTCTTT
CASPSGTGVNTEAFF
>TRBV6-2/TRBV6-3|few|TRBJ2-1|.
TGTGCCAGCAGTGATCGACGGTCCTACAATGAGCAGTTCTTC
CASSDRRSYNEQFF
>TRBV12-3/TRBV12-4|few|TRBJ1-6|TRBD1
TGTGCCAGCAGGGGGGACAGGGGACGGAATTCACCCCTCCACTTT
CASRGDRGRNSPLHF
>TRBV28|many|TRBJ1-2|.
TGTGCCAGCAGGAGGGAGCAAGGTGGCTACACCTTC
CASRREQGGYTF
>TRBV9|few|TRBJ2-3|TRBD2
TGTGCCAGCAGCGCCCGGACTAGCGGGACAGATACGCAGTATTTT
CASSARTSGTDTQYF
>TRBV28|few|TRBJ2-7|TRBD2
TGTGCCAGCAGTTTTAGGGGACTAGCGGGGGGCCCGTACTTC
CASSFRGLAGGPYF
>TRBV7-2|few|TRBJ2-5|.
TGTGCCAGCAGTCCTGCCAGCTACCAAGAGACCCAGTACTTC
CASSPASYQETQYF
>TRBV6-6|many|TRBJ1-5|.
TGTGCCAGCAGTTACTCCCCTGGGGGGAATCAGCCCCAGCATTTT
CASSYSPGGNQPQHF
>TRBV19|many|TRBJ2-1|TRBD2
TGTGCCAGTACCCGTGGTCTAGCGGGGGCCGTGACCTACAATGAGCAGTTCTTC
CASTRGLAGAVTYNEQFF
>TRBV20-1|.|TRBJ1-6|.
TGCAGTGCTAGAGATGGGTCTTCCGGAGGTTCACCCCTCCACTTT
CSARDGSSGGSPLHF
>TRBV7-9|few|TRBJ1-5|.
TGTGCCAGCAGCCTGGGACTGAGCAATCAGCCCCAGCATTTT
CASSLGLSNQPQHF
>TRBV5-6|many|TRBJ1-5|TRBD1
TGTGCCAGCAGCCTCGGGACAGGGGAACAGCCCCAGCATTTT
CASSLGTGEQPQHF
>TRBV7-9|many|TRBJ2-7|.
TGTGCCAGCAGCTTGTCCGGGAACTCCTACGAGCAGTACTTC
CASSLSGNSYEQYF
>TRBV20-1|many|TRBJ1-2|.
TGCAGTGCTACGGACAGCTATGGCTACACCTTC
CSATDSYGYTF
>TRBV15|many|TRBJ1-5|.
TGTGCCACCAGCAGAGATAGGAGGGGAGCTCAGCCCCAGCATTTT
CATSRDRRGAQPQHF
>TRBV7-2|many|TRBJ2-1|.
TGTGCCAGCAGCTTAGGGTGGGGCAGGGTCAATGAGCAGTTCTTC
CASSLGWGRVNEQFF
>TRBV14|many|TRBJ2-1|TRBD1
TGTGCCAGCAGCCACCCGAAACAGGGGTCTAGTTCGATCTACAATGAGCAGTTCTTC
CASSHPKQGSSSIYNEQFF
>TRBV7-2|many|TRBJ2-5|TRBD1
TGTGCCAGCAGCCCTCGGGGACAGGGGCTCGGAGAGACCCAGTACTTC
CASSPRGQGLGETQYF
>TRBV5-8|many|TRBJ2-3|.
TGTGCCAGCAGCTTGGCCAGGAGAGTTTTGCTCGATACGCAGTATTTT
CASSLARRVLLDTQYF
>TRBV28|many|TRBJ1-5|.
TGTGCCAGCAGAACAGGAAGCAATCAGCCCCAGCATTTT
CASRTGSNQPQHF
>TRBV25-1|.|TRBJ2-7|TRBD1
TGTGCCAGCCACGACAGGGTCGAGCAGTACTTC
CASHDRVEQYF
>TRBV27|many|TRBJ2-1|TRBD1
TGTGCCAGCAGTTTATTGAACGTGAGGGGACAGGGGATAGGTGAGCAGTTCTTC
CASSLLNVRGQGIGEQFF
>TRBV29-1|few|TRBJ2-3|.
TGCAGCGTTGAAAACAGGGAGGGCACAGATACGCAGTATTTT
CSVENREGTDTQYF
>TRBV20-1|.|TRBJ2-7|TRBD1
TGCAGTGCTAGACTACCGCTCCGACCCGGGACAGGGCCCTACGAGCAGTACTTC
CSARLPLRPGTGPYEQYF
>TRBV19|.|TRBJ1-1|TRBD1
TGTGCCAGTAGTGCCGAGGTAGGGACAGGTTTTAGGGTCACTGAAGCTTTCTTT
CASSAEVGTGFRVTEAFF
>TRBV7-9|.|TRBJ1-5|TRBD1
TGTGCCAGCAGCCCGGGACAGGCCCTACATCAGCCCCAGCATTTT
CASSPGQALHQPQHF
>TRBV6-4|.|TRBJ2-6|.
TGTGCCAGCAGTGCCAGGGTCAATGGGGCCAACGTCCTGACTTTC
CASSARVNGANVLTF